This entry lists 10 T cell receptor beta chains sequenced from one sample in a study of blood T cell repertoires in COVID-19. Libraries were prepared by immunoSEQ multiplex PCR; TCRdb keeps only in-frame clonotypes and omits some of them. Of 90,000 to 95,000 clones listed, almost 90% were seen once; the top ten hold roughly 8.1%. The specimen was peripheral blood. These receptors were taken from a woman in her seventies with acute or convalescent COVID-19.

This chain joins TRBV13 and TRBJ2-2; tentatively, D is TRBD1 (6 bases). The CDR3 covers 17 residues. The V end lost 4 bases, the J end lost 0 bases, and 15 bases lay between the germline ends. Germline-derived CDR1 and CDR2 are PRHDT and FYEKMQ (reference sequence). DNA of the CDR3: TGTGCCAGCAGCTACAGTGAGGACAGCGCGAACACCGGGGAGCTGTTTTTT. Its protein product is CASSYSEDSANTGELFF.

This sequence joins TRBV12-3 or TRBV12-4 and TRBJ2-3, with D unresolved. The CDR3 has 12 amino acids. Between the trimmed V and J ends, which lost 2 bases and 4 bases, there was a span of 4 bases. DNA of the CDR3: TGTGCCAGCAGTTTAATCGCAGATACGCAGTATTTT. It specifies CASSLIADTQYF.

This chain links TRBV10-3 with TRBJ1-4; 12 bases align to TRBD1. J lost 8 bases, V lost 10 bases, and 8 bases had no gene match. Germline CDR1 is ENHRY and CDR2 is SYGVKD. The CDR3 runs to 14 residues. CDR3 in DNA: TGTGCCACCCGGGACAGGGGGCTGTCGGAAAAACTGTTTTTT. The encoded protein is CATRDRGLSEKLFF.

DNA of the CDR3: TGTGCCAGCAGCCAAGGGGCGGGCTATGGCTACACCTTC. Its translation: CASSQGAGYGYTF. The chain links TRBV3-1 (or the pseudogene TRBV3-2) to TRBJ1-2; D unresolved. The V gene's germline CDR1 is LGHDT and CDR2 YNNKEL (reference sequence). Trimming took off 1 base at V and 4 bases at J, with 7 bases between the two ends. CDR3 size: 13 residues.

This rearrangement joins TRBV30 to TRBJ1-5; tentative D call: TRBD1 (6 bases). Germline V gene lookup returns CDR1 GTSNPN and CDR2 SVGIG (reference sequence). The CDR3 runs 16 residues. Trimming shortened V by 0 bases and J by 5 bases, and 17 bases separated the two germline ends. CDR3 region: CAWSVAGTPLHQPQHF. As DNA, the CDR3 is TGTGCCTGGAGTGTTGCCGGGACACCCTTACATCAGCCCCAGCATTTT.

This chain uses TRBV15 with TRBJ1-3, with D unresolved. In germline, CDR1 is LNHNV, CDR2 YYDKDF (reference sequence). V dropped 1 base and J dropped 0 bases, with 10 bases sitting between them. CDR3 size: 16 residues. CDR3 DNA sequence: TGTGCCACCAGCAGAGGGCTACAGCACTCTGGAAACACCATATATTTT. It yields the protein CATSRGLQHSGNTIYF.

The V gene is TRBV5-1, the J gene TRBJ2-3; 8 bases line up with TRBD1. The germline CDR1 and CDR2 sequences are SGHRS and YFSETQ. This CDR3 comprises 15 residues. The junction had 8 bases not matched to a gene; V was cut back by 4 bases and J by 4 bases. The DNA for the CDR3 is TGCGCCAGCAGCCACGACAGGGGTAGCGCAGATACGCAGTATTTT. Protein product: CASSHDRGSADTQYF.

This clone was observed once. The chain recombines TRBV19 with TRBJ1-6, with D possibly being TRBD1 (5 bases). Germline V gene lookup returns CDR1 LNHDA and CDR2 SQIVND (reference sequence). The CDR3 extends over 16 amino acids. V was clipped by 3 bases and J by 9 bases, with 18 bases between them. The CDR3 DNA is TGTGCCAGTAGTATCGGATCCGTCCAAGGGGTTTCACCCCTCCACTTT. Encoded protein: CASSIGSVQGVSPLHF.

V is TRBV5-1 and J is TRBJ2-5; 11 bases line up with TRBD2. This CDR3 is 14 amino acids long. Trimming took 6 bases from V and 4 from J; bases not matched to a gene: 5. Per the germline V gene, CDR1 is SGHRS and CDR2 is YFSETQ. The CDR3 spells CASKPGTSGETQYF. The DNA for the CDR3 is TGCGCCAGCAAACCTGGGACTAGCGGAGAGACCCAGTACTTC. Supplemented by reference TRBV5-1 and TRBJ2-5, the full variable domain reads KAGVTQTPRYLIKTRGQQVTLSCSPISGHRSVSWYQQTPGQGLQFLFEYFSETQRNKGNFPGRFSGRQFSNSRSEMNVSTLELGDSALYLCASKPGTSGETQYFGPGTRLLVL.

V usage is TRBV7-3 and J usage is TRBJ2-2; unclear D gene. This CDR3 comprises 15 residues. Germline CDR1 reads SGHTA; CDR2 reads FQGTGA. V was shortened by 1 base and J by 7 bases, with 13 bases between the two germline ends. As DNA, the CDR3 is TGTGCCAGCAGCTTAATTGGCAGAGCAGGCGGGGAGCTGTTTTTT. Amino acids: CASSLIGRAGGELFF.